One and the same sample provided the 25 T cell receptor beta chains below, sequenced in a study of regulatory T cells in long-lasting Graves disease. Arm-PCR of CDR3 regions and iRepertoire HTBI primers were used to build TCR beta libraries. TCRdb reanalysed the multiplex PCR reads using MiXCR and keeps one entry per CDR3 protein. This sample yields some 470,000 distinct CDR3 sequences, of which 20% to 25% are seen a single time; roughly 6.9% belongs to the top ten. Time point of the sample: persistent/refractory GD, antithyroid drugs over 5 years with positive TRAb. PBMC-derived RNA was used for the TCR library. Sequences were derived from peripheral blood mononuclear cells (PBMCs), sampled when the disease was refractory, from a patient treated with antithyroid drugs. The origin of the receptors is a female donor with Graves disease.

The chain recombines TRBV24-1 with TRBJ2-2; 7 bases align to TRBD2. Germline V gene data show CDR1 as KGHDR and CDR2 as SFDVKD. This CDR3 spans 17 amino acids. The V and J ends lost 3 bases and 3 bases, in that order; junction bases with no gene match: 9. In DNA form, the CDR3 reads TGTGCCACCAGTGATGCTACGGGGGGTTCGTACACCGGGGAGCTGTTTTTT. Translated: CATSDATGGSYTGELFF.

This clonotype has a handful of counts. The V call is TRBV13, the J call TRBJ1-6, with D unresolved. Trimming took off 5 bases at V and 0 bases at J, with 17 bases between the two ends. The CDR3 loop spans 18 amino acids. CDR1 is PRHDT, CDR2 FYEKMQ, per germline (reference sequence). The CDR3 here is CASSPPPAASSYNSPLHF. The CDR3 bases are TGTGCCAGCAGCCCACCGCCGGCAGCGAGCTCCTATAATTCACCCCTCCACTTT.

This clonotype was seen more than once but under ten times. The gene calls are TRBV5-1 and TRBJ1-1, with TRBD1 identical over 7 bases. This CDR3 comprises 12 residues. The V segment lost 7 bases and the J segment 8 bases; nucleotides outside the gene matches: 8. Germline V gene lookup returns CDR1 SGHRS and CDR2 YFSETQ. The CDR3 loop is CASRGTVLEAFF. Written as DNA, the CDR3 is TGCGCCAGCCGCGGGACAGTTCTAGAAGCTTTCTTT.

This clonotype has a count of ten or more. The chain is built from TRBV28 and TRBJ2-7; TRBD1 or TRBD2 may be the D gene (5 bases each). This CDR3 is built from 15 residues. Germline V gives CDR1 MDHEN, CDR2 SYDVKM. V was cut by 4 bases and J by 3 bases, with 16 bases left in between. As DNA, the CDR3 is TGTGCCAGCAGTTCCCCTAGGACGGGGCGCTACGAGCAGTACTTC. Encoded protein: CASSSPRTGRYEQYF. The variable domain in full, completed from reference TRBV28 and TRBJ2-7, reads DVKVTQSSRYLVKRTGEKVFLECVQDMDHENMFWYRQDPGLGLRLIYFSYDVKMKEKGDIPEGYSVSREKKERFSLILESASTNQTSMYLCASSSPRTGRYEQYFGPGTRLTVT.

This clonotype was observed a few times. A read error may be the cause here, since a much bigger clone is one base away. The genes are TRBV2 and TRBJ2-5; possible D gene TRBD1, 6 bases. In germline, CDR1 is SNHLY, CDR2 FYNNEI. V was pared by 6 bases and J by 0 bases, with 17 bases between. CDR3 size: 16 residues. DNA of the CDR3: TGTGCCAGCAGCGCAATGAGGGGGACGAACCAAGAGACCCAGTACTTC. As protein: CASSAMRGTNQETQYF.

Many counts were recorded for this clonotype. The chain uses TRBV28 and TRBJ2-7, with D perhaps matching TRBD1 or TRBD2 (5 bases each). This CDR3 has 16 amino acids. Germline-derived CDR1 and CDR2 are MDHEN and SYDVKM. The V and J ends lost 4 bases and 0 bases respectively, with 16 bases between them. The CDR3 sequence: CASSSYSGTFSYEQYF. The CDR3 nucleotides read TGTGCCAGCAGTTCCTACTCCGGGACGTTCTCCTACGAGCAGTACTTC.

Ten or more counts support this clonotype. This chain joins TRBV6-5 and TRBJ2-7; 12 positions match TRBD2. The junction had 0 bases not matched to a gene; V was cut back by 0 bases and J by 0 bases. CDR1 and CDR2 (germline): MNHEY, SVGAGI. There are 16 residues in the CDR3. In DNA form, the CDR3 reads TGTGCCAGCAGTTACTCGACTAGCGGGGGCTCCTACGAGCAGTACTTC. It specifies CASSYSTSGGSYEQYF.

In this sample, this clonotype turned up a few times. In nucleotides, the CDR3 is TGTGCCAGTAGGCCTGGGGTCTACTCTGGGGCCAACGTCCTGACTTTC. It is translated as CASRPGVYSGANVLTF. The V gene is TRBV19, the J gene TRBJ2-6, with D hard to call. The CDR3 runs 16 residues. V shed 6 bases and J shed 0 bases, with 12 bases lying between them. CDR1 is LNHDA and CDR2 is SQIVND in the germline V gene (reference sequence).

This clonotype has a count of ten or more. The V gene is TRBV11-2, the J gene TRBJ2-7; TRBD2 matches at 10 bases. This CDR3 spans 16 amino acids. The trim removed 5 bases at V and 4 bases at J, leaving 11 bases unmatched. Germline CDR1 is SGHAT and CDR2 is FQNNGV. The chain's CDR3 is CASSPTLAGGTYEQYF. The DNA for the CDR3 is TGTGCCAGCAGCCCAACATTAGCGGGAGGCACGTACGAGCAGTACTTC.

This clonotype was detected a few times. The chain employs TRBV7-2 and TRBJ2-7, with 9 bases lining up with TRBD1. Germline V lookup: CDR1 SGHTA, CDR2 FQGNSA. This CDR3 is 15 amino acids long. After removal of 1 base from V and 7 bases from J, the junction contained 8 bases not matched to a gene. CDR3 sequence (DNA): TGTGCCAGCAGCTTAGGTGGGACAGGGAGAAATGAGCAGTACTTC. Its protein product is CASSLGGTGRNEQYF.

This clonotype showed up many times. The chain is built from TRBV6-2 or TRBV6-3 and TRBJ1-2; 9 nucleotides line up with TRBD1. The CDR3 has 15 residues. CDR1 MNHEY and CDR2 SVGEGT come from the germline V gene. V lost 6 bases, J lost 0 bases, and 5 bases stayed unmatched. CDR3 in DNA: TGTGCCAGCAGACGGACAGGGGACTCTAACTATGGCTACACCTTC. This translates into CASRRTGDSNYGYTF.

In its sample, this clonotype was seen many times. The chain couples TRBV12-3 or TRBV12-4 to TRBJ1-5, with D unresolved. The germline V and J ends were trimmed by 6 bases and 0 bases, with 12 bases remaining between them. The CDR3 is 15 residues long. CDR3 loop: CASSLEGLSNQPQHF. In DNA form, the CDR3 reads TGTGCCAGCAGCCTGGAAGGGCTTAGCAATCAGCCCCAGCATTTT.

At least ten counts were recorded for this clonotype. The rearrangement joins TRBV28 to TRBJ1-1; D not certain. The V end lost 5 bases, the J end lost 6 bases, and 10 bases lay between the germline ends. Germline-derived CDR1 and CDR2 are MDHEN and SYDVKM. CDR3 length equals 12 residues. This CDR3 is CASSPLRAEAFF. The CDR3 DNA reads as TGTGCCAGCAGTCCCTTACGGGCTGAAGCTTTCTTT.

The chain employs TRBV13 and TRBJ2-5; D perhaps matches TRBD2 (6 bases). Trimming took off 5 bases at V and 5 bases at J, with 18 bases between the two ends. The CDR3 contains 15 residues. Germline CDR1 reads PRHDT; CDR2 reads FYEKMQ (reference sequence). The CDR3 bases are TGTGCCAGCAGCCAGGCGGGGACCCCTATGGAGACCCAGTACTTC. It yields the protein CASSQAGTPMETQYF. Full variable domain (outside the CDR3, taken from reference TRBV13 and TRBJ2-5): AAGVIQSPRHLIKEKRETATLKCYPIPRHDTVYWYQQGPGQDPQFLISFYEKMQSDKGSIPDRFSAQQFSDYHSELNMSSLELGDSALYFCASSQAGTPMETQYFGPGTRLLVL.

The rearrangement uses TRBV28 and TRBJ2-7; D remains unclear. This CDR3 has 12 amino acids. The germline V gene has CDR1 MDHEN and CDR2 SYDVKM. V was clipped by 6 bases and J by 9 bases, with 15 bases between them. CDR3 protein: CASSISRPRQYF. The CDR3 nucleotides read TGTGCCAGCAGCATCAGTAGGCCTCGGCAGTACTTC.

V and J are TRBV12-3 or TRBV12-4 and TRBJ2-3, with 9 bases lining up with TRBD2. V gave up 4 bases and J gave up 2 bases; unmatched junction bases: 4. The CDR3 is 15 amino acids. The CDR3 loop reads CASSSGLANTDTQYF. For the CDR3, the DNA is TGTGCCAGCAGTTCAGGACTAGCGAACACAGATACGCAGTATTTT.

This clonotype showed up just a few times. A read error may explain this, as a much larger clone is one base away. The rearrangement joins TRBV28 to TRBJ1-2; D uncertain. The germline gives CDR1 MDHEN, CDR2 SYDVKM. The CDR3 has 15 amino acids. V lost 8 bases and J 8 bases, leaving 24 bases between the germline ends. CDR3 region: CASGLSSWTLRGYTF. CDR3 nucleotides: TGTGCCAGCGGCCTTTCTTCATGGACGCTCCGAGGCTACACCTTC.

This clonotype was recorded at least ten times. V is TRBV2 and J is TRBJ1-1; D might be TRBD1 (6 bases). Trimming cost V 7 bases and J 1 base, with 10 bases left between them. Germline assignment: CDR1 SNHLY and CDR2 FYNNEI. The CDR3 totals 13 residues. Here the CDR3 DNA reads TGTGCCAGCATCGAGGGGGGGAACACTGAAGCTTTCTTT. This gives the protein CASIEGGNTEAFF.

This clonotype was seen at least ten times. The chain joins TRBV29-1 to TRBJ2-2; D remains unclear. CDR3 length: 13 residues. Deletions cut 3 bases from V and 0 bases from J, with 5 bases between. Germline V CDR1 and CDR2: SQVTM, ANQGSEA. CDR3 sequence reads: CSVELANTGELFF. The DNA of the CDR3 is TGCAGCGTTGAGTTAGCGAACACCGGGGAGCTGTTTTTT.

In regard to this clonotype: It may be a read error: a sequence one base away is much more abundant. CDR3 sequence: CASSYSDTVNTEAFF. DNA of the CDR3: TGTGCCAGCAGTTACTCGGACACTGTGAACACTGAAGCTTTCTTT. The chain links TRBV6-2 or TRBV6-3 to TRBJ1-1; a possible D gene is TRBD1 (5 bases). The length of the CDR3 is 15 residues. The V gene's germline CDR1 is MNHEY and CDR2 SVGEGT. Trimming stripped 0 bases from V and 0 bases from J, with 8 bases between.

J is TRBJ2-7 and V is TRBV7-9; D unresolved. Trimming shortened V by 2 bases and J by 6 bases, and 11 bases separated the two germline ends. CDR1 SEHNR and CDR2 FQNEAQ come from the germline V gene (reference sequence). CDR3 length: 13 residues. The CDR3 bases are TGTGCCAGCAGCTTAATGGCGGAGTTCGAGCAGTACTTC. This encodes CASSLMAEFEQYF.

This clonotype was seen repeatedly, ten times or more. In DNA form, the CDR3 reads TGTGCCACCAGCAGGGGTCGAGGGGGTAAAGAGACCCAGTACTTC. Protein product: CATSRGRGGKETQYF. This chain joins TRBV15 and TRBJ2-5; tentative D call: TRBD1 (6 bases). Per germline, CDR1 LNHNV and CDR2 YYDKDF (reference sequence). Trimming cost V 3 bases and J 3 bases, with 14 bases left between them. This CDR3 contains 15 residues.

This clonotype was recorded once. A single base separates this from a much larger clone, so it may be a read error. V is TRBV10-3 and J is TRBJ2-7; TRBD2 matches at 12 bases. This CDR3 has 17 residues. CDR1 and CDR2 (germline): ENHRY, SYGVKD. The CDR3 nucleotides are TGTGCCAGCAGTTCCGGACTAGCGGGAAAAGTGAGGAACGAGCAGTGCTTC. Its translation: CASSSGLAGKVRNEQCF.

The chain couples TRBV2 to TRBJ2-1; D might be TRBD1 or TRBD2, each matching 6 bases. CDR1 is SNHLY and CDR2 is FYNNEI in the germline V gene. V was shortened by 8 bases and J by 5 bases, with 16 bases between the two germline ends. This CDR3 spans 14 amino acids. Here the CDR3 reads CASVRGLRDNEQFF. Here the CDR3 DNA reads TGTGCCAGCGTCAGGGGACTCCGGGACAATGAGCAGTTCTTC.

With regard to this clonotype: A much larger clonotype is one base distant, so this may be a read error. The chain is built from TRBV7-2 and TRBJ2-5; 11 bases agree with TRBD2. Germline V gene sequence: CDR1 SGHTA, CDR2 FQGNSA. The CDR3 spans 14 residues. The CDR3 region is CASNQGLAEEAQYF. The CDR3 region has the DNA TGTGCCAGCAACCAGGGACTAGCGGAAGAGGCCCAGTACTTC.